Listed below are T cell receptor beta chains from one sample, sequenced in a study of T cells after yellow fever vaccination. TCRdb independently ran MiXCR on the 5' RACE reads; one entry per CDR3 protein. This table has about 58,000 distinct CDR3 sequences, about 5.6% appearing once. The sequences come from PBMCs, either bulk or a sorted T-cell subset (CD4+, CD8+, memory, or dextramer-sorted; not recorded which), collected on the day of the yellow fever booster vaccination. The source is a man younger than 35 who received the YFV17D yellow fever vaccine. The CDR3 runs from the conserved cysteine through the conserved F or W. Each record gives: J gene, V gene, CDR3 length, CDR3 protein.

J gene: TRBJ2-7; V gene: TRBV18; CDR3 length: 16; CDR3 protein: CASSGRDTLKNYEQYF
J gene: TRBJ1-2; V gene: TRBV12-3/TRBV12-4; CDR3 length: 14; CDR3 protein: CASSLEGQYYGYTF
J gene: TRBJ2-1; V gene: TRBV5-1; CDR3 length: 15; CDR3 protein: CASSLGAGVGGEQFF
J gene: TRBJ2-2; V gene: TRBV4-1; CDR3 length: 15; CDR3 protein: CASSHRQGNTGELFF
J gene: TRBJ2-3; V gene: TRBV6-5; CDR3 length: 12; CDR3 protein: CASSATTDTQYF
J gene: TRBJ2-7; V gene: TRBV7-7; CDR3 length: 15; CDR3 protein: CASSRTSGPDDEQYF
J gene: TRBJ2-1; V gene: TRBV29-1; CDR3 length: 16; CDR3 protein: CSASASLAGGPYEQFF
J gene: TRBJ1-1; V gene: TRBV11-2; CDR3 length: 15; CDR3 protein: CASSLWAGSNTEAFF
J gene: TRBJ2-2; V gene: TRBV7-6; CDR3 length: 12; CDR3 protein: CASRSAAGELFF
J gene: TRBJ1-1; V gene: TRBV5-1; CDR3 length: 15; CDR3 protein: CASSAQTDMNTEAFF
J gene: TRBJ2-3; V gene: TRBV6-6; CDR3 length: 15; CDR3 protein: CASSSRGLDLDTQYF
J gene: TRBJ2-7; V gene: TRBV6-2/TRBV6-3; CDR3 length: 12; CDR3 protein: CASSPRPREQYF
J gene: TRBJ2-7; V gene: TRBV5-1; CDR3 length: 14; CDR3 protein: CASSPGTSGYEQYF
J gene: TRBJ1-5; V gene: TRBV6-2/TRBV6-3; CDR3 length: 14; CDR3 protein: CASSYEDSNQPQHF
J gene: TRBJ2-1; V gene: TRBV30; CDR3 length: 12; CDR3 protein: CAWSVRQAEQFF
J gene: TRBJ2-3; V gene: TRBV7-9; CDR3 length: 14; CDR3 protein: CASSSRGHTDTQYF
J gene: TRBJ2-1; V gene: TRBV4-1; CDR3 length: 15; CDR3 protein: CASSQASRGVVEQFF
J gene: TRBJ1-6; V gene: TRBV6-4; CDR3 length: 13; CDR3 protein: CASSGTGNSPLHF
J gene: TRBJ2-1; V gene: TRBV6-5; CDR3 length: 14; CDR3 protein: CASSFSDGYNEQFF
J gene: TRBJ2-6; V gene: TRBV12-3/TRBV12-4; CDR3 length: 18; CDR3 protein: CASTDAGSSSAGANVLTF
J gene: TRBJ2-7; V gene: TRBV7-9; CDR3 length: 15; CDR3 protein: CASSPPWGVLHEQYF
J gene: TRBJ1-6; V gene: TRBV7-9; CDR3 length: 16; CDR3 protein: CASSSGQAPYNSPLHF
J gene: TRBJ1-1; V gene: TRBV7-2; CDR3 length: 14; CDR3 protein: CASSLVGGNTEAFF
J gene: TRBJ2-4; V gene: TRBV12-3/TRBV12-4; CDR3 length: 16; CDR3 protein: CASSPNRARDKNIQYF
J gene: TRBJ2-5; V gene: TRBV7-9; CDR3 length: 16; CDR3 protein: CASSLSDPWGQETQYF
J gene: TRBJ2-6; V gene: TRBV5-4; CDR3 length: 15; CDR3 protein: CASSLTGSGANVLTF
J gene: TRBJ1-1; V gene: TRBV7-8; CDR3 length: 17; CDR3 protein: CASSLGTGDFMNTEAFF
J gene: TRBJ1-5; V gene: TRBV7-8; CDR3 length: 14; CDR3 protein: CASSFGGSYQPQHF
J gene: TRBJ1-2; V gene: TRBV29-1; CDR3 length: 11; CDR3 protein: CSVEDLGGYTF
J gene: TRBJ2-1; V gene: TRBV4-3; CDR3 length: 18; CDR3 protein: CASSQEKPGTHNYNEQFF
J gene: TRBJ2-1; V gene: TRBV5-1; CDR3 length: 14; CDR3 protein: CASSLGGMGNEQFF
J gene: TRBJ2-3; V gene: TRBV20-1; CDR3 length: 18; CDR3 protein: CSALPASGVSGNTDTQYF
J gene: TRBJ2-1; V gene: TRBV6-2/TRBV6-3; CDR3 length: 12; CDR3 protein: CASSKAVNEQFF
J gene: TRBJ2-5; V gene: TRBV5-4; CDR3 length: 14; CDR3 protein: CASSFAGFQETQYF
J gene: TRBJ2-2; V gene: TRBV7-9; CDR3 length: 15; CDR3 protein: CASSFLAGGLGELFF
J gene: TRBJ1-1; V gene: TRBV6-5; CDR3 length: 11; CDR3 protein: CASRVRTEAFF
J gene: TRBJ1-2; V gene: TRBV15; CDR3 length: 14; CDR3 protein: CATSRARTGTGYTF
J gene: TRBJ2-3; V gene: TRBV5-1; CDR3 length: 18; CDR3 protein: CASSLLQRGGLMSDTQYF
J gene: TRBJ2-3; V gene: TRBV5-6; CDR3 length: 16; CDR3 protein: CASTRNERGVTDTQYF
J gene: TRBJ1-4; V gene: TRBV3-1; CDR3 length: 14; CDR3 protein: CASSQDLRDEKLFF
J gene: TRBJ2-7; V gene: TRBV12-3/TRBV12-4; CDR3 length: 14; CDR3 protein: CASSLGQGIYEQYF
J gene: TRBJ1-2; V gene: TRBV7-2; CDR3 length: 14; CDR3 protein: CASSLETLGAGYTF
J gene: TRBJ2-7; V gene: TRBV11-2; CDR3 length: 15; CDR3 protein: CASSLEQGRSYEQYF
J gene: TRBJ2-7; V gene: TRBV9; CDR3 length: 13; CDR3 protein: CASSVGFGDEQYF
J gene: TRBJ2-5; V gene: TRBV4-3; CDR3 length: 13; CDR3 protein: CASSEEGRETQYF
J gene: TRBJ2-7; V gene: TRBV3-1; CDR3 length: 15; CDR3 protein: CASSPQGEAGYEQYF
J gene: TRBJ2-1; V gene: TRBV6-5; CDR3 length: 16; CDR3 protein: CASSYGGQGSYNEQFF
J gene: TRBJ1-2; V gene: TRBV12-3/TRBV12-4; CDR3 length: 14; CDR3 protein: CASSFRLGAGGYTF